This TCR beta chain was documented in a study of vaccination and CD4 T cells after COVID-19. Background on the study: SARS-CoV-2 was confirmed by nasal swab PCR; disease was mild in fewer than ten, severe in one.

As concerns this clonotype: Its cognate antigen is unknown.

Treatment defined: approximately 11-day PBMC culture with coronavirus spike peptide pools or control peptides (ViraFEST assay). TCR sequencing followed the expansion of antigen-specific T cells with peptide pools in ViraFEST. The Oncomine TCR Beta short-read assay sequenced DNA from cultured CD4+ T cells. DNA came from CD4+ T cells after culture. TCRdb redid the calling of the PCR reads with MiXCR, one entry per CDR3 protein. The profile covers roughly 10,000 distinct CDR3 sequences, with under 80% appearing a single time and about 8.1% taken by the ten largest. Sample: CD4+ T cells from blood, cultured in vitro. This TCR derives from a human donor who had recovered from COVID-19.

CDR3 DNA: TGTGCCTGGAGTCTTAAACGAAATCAGCCCCAGCATTTT. Translated, it gives CAWSLKRNQPQHF. V usage is TRBV30 and J usage is TRBJ1-5; D not resolved. This CDR3 is 13 amino acids long. Trimming removed 2 bases from V and 4 bases from J, with 9 bases in between. In germline, CDR1 is GTSNPN, CDR2 SVGIG (reference sequence).